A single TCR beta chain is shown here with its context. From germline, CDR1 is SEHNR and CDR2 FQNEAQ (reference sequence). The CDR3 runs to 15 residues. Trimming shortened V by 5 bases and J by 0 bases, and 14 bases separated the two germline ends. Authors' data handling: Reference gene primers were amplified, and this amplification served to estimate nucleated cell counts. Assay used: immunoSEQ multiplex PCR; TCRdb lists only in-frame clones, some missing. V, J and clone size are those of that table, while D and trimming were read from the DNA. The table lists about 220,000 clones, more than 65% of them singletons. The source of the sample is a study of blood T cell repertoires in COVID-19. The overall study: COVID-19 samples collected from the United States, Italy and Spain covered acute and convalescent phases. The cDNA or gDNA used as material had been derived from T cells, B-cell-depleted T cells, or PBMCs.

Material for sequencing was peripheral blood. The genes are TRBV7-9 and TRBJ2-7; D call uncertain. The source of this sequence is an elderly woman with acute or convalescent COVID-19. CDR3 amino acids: CASSPPGRSSYEQYF. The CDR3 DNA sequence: TGTGCCAGCAGCCCGCCGGGTAGGAGCTCCTACGAGCAGTACTTC.